This T cell receptor (beta chain) was identified during a study of cytomegalovirus exposure and HLA in healthy donors (TCRdb year 2017). General notes on the study: An earlier analysis of roughly 570 of the donors reported 250 to 300 Gb of sequence data and 90 million to 120 million unique TCR beta sequences obtained from about 180 million T cells. Roughly 5 DR-DQ haplotypes were handled as single units for association and clustering because linkage in the cohort was strong. The T cell repertoires of 666 subjects were profiled by immunosequencing and related to cytomegalovirus serostatus. HLA typing included class I and class II loci at four-digit resolution. Roughly 300 gigabases of sequencing data and roughly 90 million unique TCR sequences were included in an early release covering 550 to 800 HLA-typed donors. Donor age, sex, ethnicity and CMV serostatus were compiled together with the repertoire data. Typing coverage differed by locus: A, B, C, DRB1 and DQB1 were typed in roughly 620-630 donors, DQA1 in approximately 520, DPA1 in some 600, and DPB1 in 450 to 490. The genetic ancestry cluster associated with self-reported Caucasian donors included roughly 84% of the 398 genotyped donors. On average, about 240,000 unique TCR beta nucleotide sequences were sequenced per donor among 398 genotyped donors of the cohort, with roughly 18% of those sequences being non-productive. To predict cytomegalovirus infection status, the study brought together high-throughput TCR immunosequencing, statistical association of individual TCRs with disease status, and machine learning. To study patterns of TCR occurrence, a later analysis re-analyzed previously published TCR beta repertoires from around 700 donors and added high-resolution HLA genotyping. The aim of the study was to test whether cataloging public T cell receptors could identify signatures of past pathogen exposure. All discovery cohort repertoires had been generated using a single sequencing platform. A separate validation cohort of roughly 120 different subjects was used in addition to the approximately 700-subject first cohort. An earlier analysis of a few hundred of the donors applied high-throughput TCR beta sequencing to assess whether each TCR beta V gene segment acted as functional or pseudogenic. The later analysis used no new phenotypic data to find candidate immune exposures, relying instead on TCR beta sequences and their occurrence across donors. In a later genetic analysis, genome-wide SNP genotypes for about three fifths of the 666 donors were used, and that subset was treated as a discovery cohort.

Based on the germline V gene, the CDR1 and CDR2 sequences are MDHEN and SYDVKM. The CDR3 numbers 12 residues from cysteine through phenylalanine. Only the CDR3 portion is preserved as DNA: 36 bases, with reading frame beginning at the first base. V and J lose 6 bases and 4 bases, and a span of 10 bases separates them. What the research found in general, with its limitations: Linkage disequilibrium might explain the correlated functional status among segregating V segments, but an unknown experimental factor could not be excluded. According to a later analysis, TCR association rates differed among HLA loci, with DRB1 alleles showing the most associated TCRs and HLA-C alleles showing the fewest. In a later analysis, HLA-associated TCR beta chains were found to be more clonally expanded and to have lower generation probabilities than equally common non-associated chains. Immune exposure information for the cohort was limited to CMV serostatus. Strong co-occurrence of HLA alleles, especially DR and DQ, made assigning TCR associations to individual alleles difficult. According to a later analysis, most CMV-associated TCR beta chains appeared to be HLA-restricted, and the HLA associations seemed to be driven largely by CMV exposure. Some IMGT-functional V segments, including TRBV6-2 and TRBV6-3, could not be distinguished by the 87-base-pair reads and were therefore excluded. According to the authors, the approach could potentially be generalized to other disease states and immunological phenotypes. A later analysis associated roughly 17,000 TCR beta sequences with specific HLA alleles at a false discovery rate of 0.05. In both the original and validation cohorts, the classifier was reported to diagnose cytomegalovirus status with high specificity and sensitivity. The study gave a list of under 200 TCR beta chains associated with cytomegalovirus. According to a later analysis, parvovirus B19, influenza, CMV and Epstein-Barr virus appeared linked to several top co-occurrence clusters. Presence/absence analyses assumed roughly uniform sequencing depth across donors, an assumption that may not hold. Compared with the 666-donor mean, donors in an Asian-associated ancestry cluster had fewer N-insertions in productive TCRs, according to a later genetic analysis. HLA typing was unavailable for some donors at each locus, so association tests used only the typed subset. Roughly 15 rarely observed V segments, including chromosome 9 orphons, were excluded from the earlier analysis of several hundred of the donors because counts were too low. A cluster of highly shared sequence variants was judged likely to be a technical artifact of the sequencing pipeline. A further reported finding was that TCR beta sequences accurately predicted the HLA-A and HLA-B alleles for most subjects in the first cohort. In vitro tests confirmed that a few of the cytomegalovirus-associated TCR beta chains recognize cytomegalovirus antigens. Most TCR sequences were seen in very few donors, while some public TCRs were found in many individuals. Broadly in line with IMGT annotations, most TCR beta V segments showed up in productive rearrangements about 90% or about 30% of the time in an earlier analysis of 587 of the donors. The cohort was sequenced for TCR beta chains only, and without alpha or paired-chain data the features that could be detected were limited. In a later genetic analysis, a missense DCLRE1C variant was associated with V-gene and J-gene trimming of TCR beta chains, and the association was replicated in an independent cohort.

The cohort comprised under 700 healthy bone marrow donors. At the time of sampling, all cohort members were nominally healthy, though unrecorded immune exposures were likely present. The donor tested CMV seronegative and was one of the 352 seronegative cohort members. A peripheral blood sample was collected from each donor, and TCR beta sequencing was performed on peripheral blood mononuclear cells. Genomic DNA extraction from the blood cell samples was performed with the Qiagen DNeasy Blood Extraction Kit. As for this clone: Its antigen specificity is not known. No base qualities exist here, and no much larger clone lies one base off it.

The library came from the immunoSEQ multiplex PCR assay. A mixture of 60 forward primers for TCR Vbeta segments and 13 reverse primers for TCR Jbeta segments was used in the multiplex PCR. A multiplex PCR assay on genomic DNA amplified the CDR3 region of rearranged TCR beta genes. The amplified TCR beta libraries were sequenced on the Illumina HiSeq System as 87-base-pair reads. The paper's data handling went like this. A later analysis counted about 82 million unique TCR beta chains across the 666 repertoires, and 9.5 million to 11 million of these chains were shared by at least two donors. Raw reads were error-corrected and collapsed into unique sequences by a nearest-neighbor algorithm in which closely related sequences were merged to remove PCR and sequencing errors. To assign V, D and J gene segments, CDR3 sequences were aligned to IMGT reference sequences. For a sequence to be retained, a match of at least six nucleotides to both a V gene segment and a J gene segment was required. Rearrangements were called productive when the CDR3 lacked stop codons and stayed in frame with V and J; all others were non-productive. CDR3 was defined according to IMGT convention as the region running from the second conserved V-encoded cysteine to the conserved J-encoded phenylalanine. Sequences without an unambiguous match to a single V gene segment were excluded from the earlier analysis of 500 to 700 of the donors. An earlier analysis of a few hundred of the donors called V segments functional above 56.7% productive rearrangements and segregating when the between-donor standard deviation exceeded 5%. To diagnose cytomegalovirus status from the catalog of TCR beta chain sequences, a statistical classification framework was built. In a later analysis, TCR nucleotide sequences were compared against IMGT/GENE-DB human TR gene sequences so that V and J genes could be assigned. In a later analysis, CDR3 sequences and most-parsimonious VDJ recombination scenarios were assigned using the TCRdist pipeline. A later analysis defined each TCR beta chain by its CDR3 amino acid sequence plus V-gene family, and excluded reads lacking a unique V-gene family. As a way to deal with suspected cross-contamination and a sequencing artifact, a later analysis dropped under 600 nucleotide sequences that were highly shared and had low generation probability. In a later analysis, a clonal expansion index was calculated for each public chain from normalized within-repertoire ranks of inferred template counts. In a later analysis, generation probabilities were computed with a VDJ recombination model fitted to out-of-frame rearrangements, and the resulting probabilities were checked against IGoR. In a later analysis, TCR-TCR, TCR-HLA and TCR-CMV co-occurrence was scored with hypergeometric tests, and a repertoire-size bias correction was applied to TCR pairs. A later analysis estimated false discovery rates by permuting HLA or CMV assignments 20 times. A later analysis grouped co-occurring TCRs with DBSCAN, adding TCRdist sequence similarity when clustering within HLA-allele-positive subsets. Co-occurrence clustering excluded repertoires with fewer than 30,000 or more than 120,000 public chains, plus five with anomalous nucleotide sharing. What TCRdb holds here is the immuneACCESS table cut down to in-frame rearrangements. Part of the clones is not present; checked against another copy, under half of the missing clones reflect an unresolved V gene, and the others are unexplained. Clone size and V and J calls were adopted from that table, with D and trimming inferred from the DNA. Across this sample there are approximately 140,000 clones, with roughly 76% seen only once. The top ten clonotypes cover approximately 1.5% of the sample.

The chain links TRBV28 with TRBJ2-7, with TRBD1 as a weak D call on 5 bases. The sequenced material came from PBMCs. The source of this sequence is a female donor in good health and CMV-seronegative. CDR3 loop: CASSNSGYEQYF. In nucleotides, the sequence is TGTGCCAGCAGCAATTCAGGGTACGAGCAGTACTTC.